The sequence of this T cell receptor beta chain was determined in a study of beta chain features in type 1 diabetes. The entirety of the isolated RNA underwent reverse transcription, so expressed TCRB transcripts were sequenced. Profiled with immunoSEQ multiplex PCR; TCRdb holds only in-frame clones, not every one. In the table there are some 99,000 clones, about 40% of which are singletons. The sequence derives from a young woman in good health. The material sequenced was stem cell memory CD4+ T cells from blood.

CDR3 residues: CASSRSGANVLTF. CDR3 nucleotide sequence: TGTGCCAGCAGCCGCTCTGGGGCCAACGTCCTGACTTTC. The chain couples TRBV28 to TRBJ2-6; D is undetermined. From germline, CDR1 is MDHEN and CDR2 SYDVKM. V gave up 6 bases and J gave up 0 bases, with 3 bases separating them. This CDR3 is 13 amino acids long.